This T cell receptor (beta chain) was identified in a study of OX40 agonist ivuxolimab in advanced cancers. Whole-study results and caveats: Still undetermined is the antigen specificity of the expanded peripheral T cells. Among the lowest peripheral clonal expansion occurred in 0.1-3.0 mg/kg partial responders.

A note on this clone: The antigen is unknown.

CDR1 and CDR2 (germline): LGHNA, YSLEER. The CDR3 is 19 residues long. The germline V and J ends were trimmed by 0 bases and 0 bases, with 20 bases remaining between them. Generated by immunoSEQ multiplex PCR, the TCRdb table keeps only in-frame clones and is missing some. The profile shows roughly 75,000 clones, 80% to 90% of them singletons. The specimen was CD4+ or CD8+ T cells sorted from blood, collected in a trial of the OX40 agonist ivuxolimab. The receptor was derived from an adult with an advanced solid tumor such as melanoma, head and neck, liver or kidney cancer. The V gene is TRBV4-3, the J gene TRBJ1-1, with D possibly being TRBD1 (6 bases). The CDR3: CASSQEEQGSPFMNTEAFF. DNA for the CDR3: TGCGCCAGCAGCCAAGAAGAACAGGGCTCACCCTTCATGAACACTGAAGCTTTCTTT.